These T cell receptor beta chains were read from a single sample in a study of CD8 T cells in Susac syndrome. TCRdb re-analysed the immunoSEQ multiplex PCR reads in MiXCR, keeping a single row per CDR3 protein. The sample carries just over 150,000 distinct CDR3 sequences, 85% to 95% recorded once. The sample taken for sequencing was CD4+ T cells from PBMCs. The source of these receptors is a human donor with Susac syndrome. CDR3s include the opening cysteine and the closing phenylalanine or tryptophan. The order of the fields is V gene, D gene, J gene, CDR3 DNA, CDR3 protein. The D gene is left open where the match is weak.

v_gene: TRBV18; d_gene: .; j_gene: TRBJ2-2; CDR3nt: TGTGCCAGCTCACGTGACCAGAACACCGGGGAGCTGTTTTTT; CDR3aa: CASSRDQNTGELFF
v_gene: TRBV5-4; d_gene: .; j_gene: TRBJ2-6; CDR3nt: TGTGCCAGCAACCTCCCGGGGTCTGGGGCCAACGTCCTGACTTTC; CDR3aa: CASNLPGSGANVLTF
v_gene: TRBV18; d_gene: TRBD1; j_gene: TRBJ2-3; CDR3nt: TGTGCCAGCTCACCGCTCAAGGGGGCCCTTAGCACAGATACGCAGTATTTT; CDR3aa: CASSPLKGALSTDTQYF
v_gene: TRBV9; d_gene: TRBD2; j_gene: TRBJ2-1; CDR3nt: TGTGCCAGCAGCGTAGACGAGCGGGGGCCTCGTAATGAGCAGTTCTTC; CDR3aa: CASSVDERGPRNEQFF
v_gene: TRBV7-8; d_gene: TRBD1; j_gene: TRBJ1-1; CDR3nt: TGTGCCAGCAGCTTGGCGTTACAGGGGGCGGTGATTTCGGACACTGAAGTTTTCTTT; CDR3aa: CASSLALQGAVISDTEVFF
v_gene: TRBV24-1; d_gene: .; j_gene: TRBJ2-5; CDR3nt: TGTGCCACCCCTGTGACGGAGACCCAGTACTTC; CDR3aa: CATPVTETQYF
v_gene: TRBV20-1; d_gene: TRBD2; j_gene: TRBJ2-5; CDR3nt: TGCAGTGCTGGGGGGACTAGGCAGGAGACCCAGTACTTC; CDR3aa: CSAGGTRQETQYF
v_gene: TRBV29-1; d_gene: .; j_gene: TRBJ2-2; CDR3nt: TGCAGCGCGTCCCTCGGGGCCAACACCGGGGAGCTGTTTTTT; CDR3aa: CSASLGANTGELFF
v_gene: TRBV12-3/TRBV12-4; d_gene: .; j_gene: TRBJ1-2; CDR3nt: TGTGCCAGCAGTTTAGTCCGGGGGGCTGGTGGCTACACCTTC; CDR3aa: CASSLVRGAGGYTF
v_gene: TRBV29-1; d_gene: .; j_gene: TRBJ2-3; CDR3nt: TGCAGCGTAATAGTAGCAGATACGCAGTATTTT; CDR3aa: CSVIVADTQYF
v_gene: TRBV20-1; d_gene: .; j_gene: TRBJ1-2; CDR3nt: TGCAGTGCCAATACAGGGTCGTTCTATGGCTACACCTTC; CDR3aa: CSANTGSFYGYTF
v_gene: TRBV5-1; d_gene: .; j_gene: TRBJ1-5; CDR3nt: TGCGCCAGCAGCGTGGGCTTTGGGGATAATCAGCCCCAGCATTTT; CDR3aa: CASSVGFGDNQPQHF
v_gene: TRBV7-3; d_gene: .; j_gene: TRBJ1-1; CDR3nt: TGTGCCAGCAGCTTTAACCGTGACAGAACTAAAGCTTTCTTT; CDR3aa: CASSFNRDRTKAFF
v_gene: TRBV11-3; d_gene: TRBD2; j_gene: TRBJ2-3; CDR3nt: TGTGCCAGCAGCTCTAGCGGGGGGACGCAGTATTTT; CDR3aa: CASSSSGGTQYF
v_gene: TRBV20-1; d_gene: .; j_gene: TRBJ1-5; CDR3nt: TGCAGTGCTAGACCTACAGGCTACAATCAGCCCCAGCATTTT; CDR3aa: CSARPTGYNQPQHF
v_gene: TRBV20-1; d_gene: TRBD1; j_gene: TRBJ1-4; CDR3nt: TGCAGTGCTAGGGGGGGACAGTCGGTATATGAAAAACTGTTTTTT; CDR3aa: CSARGGQSVYEKLFF